This T cell receptor (beta chain) was retrieved from a study of cytomegalovirus exposure and HLA in healthy donors. The CDR3 covers 16 residues. Germline V gene data show CDR1 as SQVTM and CDR2 as ANQGSEA. Trimming took 7 bases from V and 0 from J, leaving 19 bases between them. The PCR made use of 60 Vbeta and 13 Jbeta primers. Sequencing used immunoSEQ multiplex PCR; TCRdb keeps in-frame clones, though not all of them. The sample lists 90,000 to 150,000 clones, 65% to 80% seen once, with approximately 5.5% in the top ten. The chain uses TRBV29-1 and TRBJ1-3, with a possible D match to TRBD1 (6 bases). The receptor was derived from a man aged 18 to 29 in good health and CMV-seropositive. Sample: PBMCs. The CDR3 reads CSGRGWGGPSGNTIYF. The CDR3 DNA follows: TGCAGCGGCCGCGGGTGGGGGGGGCCCTCTGGAAACACCATATATTTT.